This is a list of T cell receptor beta chains from one sample in a study of T cells after posttransplantation cyclophosphamide. Profiling relied on immunoSEQ multiplex PCR, and the TCRdb table lists in-frame clones only, not all of them. The data hold around 4,800 clones, with around 72% observed a single time. Sequencing was performed on PBMCs, taken 362 days after allogeneic stem cell transplant with posttransplant cyclophosphamide. Source of these receptors: a male patient aged 60 to 75 who received an allogeneic stem cell transplant from an unrelated donor, was CMV-positive, and had acute GVHD only. Some T cells may trace back to the graft donor. The CDR3 runs from the conserved cysteine through the conserved F or W. The D gene is left open where the match is weak. Size values are once, few and many counts, or a class for expanded clones, and some rows have none.

V	J	size	D	DNA	CDR3
TRBV7-9	TRBJ2-2	-	TRBD1	TGTGCCAGCAGCAAGACAGGGGGCAGTGACGGGGAGCTGTTTTTT	CASSKTGGSDGELFF
TRBV29-1	TRBJ1-4	-	-	TGCAGCGTGACAACAACTAATGAAAAACTGTTTTTT	CSVTTTNEKLFF
TRBV11-2	TRBJ2-5	-	TRBD1	TGTGCCAGCAGCCCGGACAGGGGTTGGGAGACCCAGTACTTC	CASSPDRGWETQYF
TRBV6-6	TRBJ2-7	few	TRBD1	TGTGCCAGCAGTCTCCTCCGGGACAGGGGGCAGGAGCAGTACTTC	CASSLLRDRGQEQYF
TRBV28	TRBJ1-2	once	TRBD1	TGTGCCAGCAACGGTAAAGGACAGGGGGCCAAGTTTAACTATGGCTACACCTTC	CASNGKGQGAKFNYGYTF
TRBV2	TRBJ2-1	-	-	TGTGCCAGCAGGAGGGACGGGGGCTCCTACAATGAGCAGTTCTTC	CASRRDGGSYNEQFF
TRBV4-1	TRBJ2-7	-	TRBD2	TGCGCCAGCAGCCAAGTCTCTAGCGGGGGCTCCTACGAGCAGTACTTC	CASSQVSSGGSYEQYF
TRBV10-3	TRBJ1-1	few	-	TGTGCCATCAGTGACTCTGGGGGGACTGAAGCTTTCTTT	CAISDSGGTEAFF
TRBV9	TRBJ2-5	-	TRBD2	TGTGCCAGCAGCGTAGGGGCTAGCGGGGGTCAAGAGACCCAGTACTTC	CASSVGASGGQETQYF
TRBV7-2	TRBJ1-2	-	-	TGTGCCAGCAGCTTAGAACAGGGCTATGGCTACACCTTC	CASSLEQGYGYTF
TRBV19	TRBJ2-1	medium-sized	TRBD1	TGTGCCAGTAGTAGGGGGACAGGGGCCTACAATGAGCAGTTCTTC	CASSRGTGAYNEQFF
TRBV5-1	TRBJ1-4	-	TRBD1	TGCGCCAGCAGCCCCGCGGGGGACAGGGCTGAAAAACTGTTTTTT	CASSPAGDRAEKLFF
TRBV7-3	TRBJ2-3	-	-	TGTGCCAGCAGCCGACAGGCTCCTAGCACAGATACGCAGTATTTT	CASSRQAPSTDTQYF
TRBV7-8	TRBJ2-1	-	TRBD1	TGTGCCAGCAGCTTTGACAGGGGATTAGGTGAGCAGTTCTTC	CASSFDRGLGEQFF
TRBV5-1	TRBJ2-3	few	TRBD2	TGCGCCAGCAGCTTGGGACTAGCCCTGGATACGCAGTATTTT	CASSLGLALDTQYF
TRBV27	TRBJ2-5	-	-	TGTGCCAGCAGTTTAGACGTGGGGCGAGCCCAAGAGACCCAGTACTTC	CASSLDVGRAQETQYF
TRBV6-1	TRBJ2-1	-	TRBD2	TGTGCCAGCAGTGAAGTGGTGGGGACTAGCGGAGGATCGATTTACAATGAGCAGTTCTTC	CASSEVVGTSGGSIYNEQFF
TRBV6-6	TRBJ1-2	medium-sized	TRBD1	TGTGCCAGCAGCGTACAACCCTCCAGGGGGAATGGCTACACCTTC	CASSVQPSRGNGYTF
TRBV7-2	TRBJ2-3	-	TRBD2	TGTGCCAGCAGCTTCTTATCGGCGGGAGGGAGGGCAGATACGCAGTATTTT	CASSFLSAGGRADTQYF
TRBV30	TRBJ2-3	once	-	TGTGCTGCACAGGGGGGGCGCCGAGATACGCAGTATTTT	CAAQGGRRDTQYF
TRBV27	TRBJ2-2	once	TRBD1	TGTGCCAGCAGTCAAGGGACAGGGGTCACCGGGGAGCTGTTTTTT	CASSQGTGVTGELFF
TRBV11-2	TRBJ2-3	few	TRBD2	TGTGCCAGCAGCCCAGGACTAGCCACACCAACAGATACGCAGTATTTT	CASSPGLATPTDTQYF
TRBV5-4	TRBJ2-3	-	TRBD2	TGTGCCAGCAGCTTGCCGGCGGGGGGGCACGAAGATACGCAGTATTTT	CASSLPAGGHEDTQYF
TRBV9	TRBJ1-5	-	TRBD1	TGTGCCAGCAGCGCCGGGACAGGGATTTTTGGGAATCAGCCCCAGCATTTT	CASSAGTGIFGNQPQHF
TRBV5-1	TRBJ1-4	-	-	TGCGCCAGCAGCCTACCACAGGGTCGAACTAATGAAAAACTGTTTTTT	CASSLPQGRTNEKLFF
TRBV15	TRBJ2-7	-	TRBD1	TGTGCCACCAGCAGAGATCGGGAAGGGACAGGGCAGCGGCAGTACTTC	CATSRDREGTGQRQYF
TRBV4-3	TRBJ2-3	-	-	TGCGCCAGCAGCCAAGATGGTAGCGGCTCTAGCACAGATACGCAGTATTTT	CASSQDGSGSSTDTQYF
TRBV4-2	TRBJ2-3	once	TRBD2	TGTGCCAGCAGCCTACTAGCGGGGGACCCAGATACGCAGTATTTT	CASSLLAGDPDTQYF
TRBV6-5	TRBJ2-7	-	-	TGTGCCAGCAGGGCGGCGTCGAGGGCCGACGAGCAGTACTTC	CASRAASRADEQYF